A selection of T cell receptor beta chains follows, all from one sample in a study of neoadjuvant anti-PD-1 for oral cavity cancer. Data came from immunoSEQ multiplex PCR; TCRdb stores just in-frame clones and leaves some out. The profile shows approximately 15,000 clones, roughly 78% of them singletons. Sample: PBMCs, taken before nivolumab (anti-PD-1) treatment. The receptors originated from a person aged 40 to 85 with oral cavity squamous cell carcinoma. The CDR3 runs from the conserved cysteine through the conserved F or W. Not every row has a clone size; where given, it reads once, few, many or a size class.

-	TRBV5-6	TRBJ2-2	CASSLEAGRQLFF
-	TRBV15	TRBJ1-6	CATRTGTGRSPLHF
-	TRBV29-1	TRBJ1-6	CSRGGSYNSPLHF
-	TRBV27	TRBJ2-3	CASSPRTASDTQYF
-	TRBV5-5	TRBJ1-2	CASSLGSPAPYGYTF
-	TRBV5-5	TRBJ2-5	CASSLNGQGGETQYF
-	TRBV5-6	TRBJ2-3	CASSLDWDRGQDTQYF
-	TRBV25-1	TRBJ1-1	CASSDPRQENTEAFF
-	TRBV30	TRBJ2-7	CALGRGFDEQYF
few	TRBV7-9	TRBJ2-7	CASSPPGNTYEQYF
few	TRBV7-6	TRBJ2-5	CASSLWTRQETQYF
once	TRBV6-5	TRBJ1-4	CASSYYRGVNEKLFF
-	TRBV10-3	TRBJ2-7	CAISGQGEQYF
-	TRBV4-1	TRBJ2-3	CASSQEAARNTDTQYF
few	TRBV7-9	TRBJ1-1	CASSPRQGGNTEAFF
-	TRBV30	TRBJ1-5	CAWSGQPYQPQHF
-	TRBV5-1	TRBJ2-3	CASSASGSTDTQYF
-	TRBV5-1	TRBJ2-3	CASSLTSGRPNTQYF
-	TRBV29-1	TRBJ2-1	CSVTDGGGSYNEQFF
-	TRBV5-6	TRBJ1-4	CASSLGTGGKLFF
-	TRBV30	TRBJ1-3	CAWIPWQGNTIYF
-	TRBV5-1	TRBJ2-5	CASSLGQGAAETQYF
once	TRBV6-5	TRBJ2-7	CASSAGVYEQYF
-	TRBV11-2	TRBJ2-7	CASSLVWDYEQYF
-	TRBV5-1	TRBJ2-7	CASSLGGAGLYEQYF
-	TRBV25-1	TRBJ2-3	CASSEPRGGPSTDTQYF
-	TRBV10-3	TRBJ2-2	CAISGDYSNTGELFF
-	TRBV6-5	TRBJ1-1	CASSRTSLRGAFF
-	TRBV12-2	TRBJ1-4	CASRQEGGGDGTNEKLFF
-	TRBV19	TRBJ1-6	CASSRQRDYNSPLHF